This T cell receptor beta chain is drawn from a study of T cells in Graves' hyperthyroidism and ophthalmopathy. Researchers took RNA transcripts and amplified the TCR beta CDR3 regions from them. The HTBI set primed first-round TCR CDR3 RT-PCR. Via MiXCR, TCRdb re-called the multiplex PCR reads, giving one row per CDR3 protein. Of hundreds of thousands of distinct CDR3 sequences detected, 35% to 45% appear once; the ten largest clones hold more than 7%. In this sample, this clonotype turned up many times. What it binds is unknown. Whole-study results and caveats: The model made its ophthalmopathy prediction, and onset followed a median about 6 months later. Most thyroid clonotypes expanded above 0.001 were also detected in blood.

Germline assignment: CDR1 SGHRS and CDR2 YFSETQ. The V gene end was trimmed by 4 bases and the J gene end by 5 bases; junction bases not matched to a gene: 7. The CDR3 consists of 14 residues. This clonotype was sampled from a man younger than 35 with Graves' hyperthyroidism. Sequenced input: blood. The rearrangement joins TRBV5-1 to TRBJ2-7, with TRBD1 identical over 9 bases. CDR3 sequence (DNA): TGCGCCAGCAGCCCACGGACAGGGGTGGACGAGCAGTACTTC. Its translation is CASSPRTGVDEQYF.